Reported below is one T cell receptor beta chain. This specimen belongs to a study of Ad26.COV2.S vaccination and SARS-CoV-2 variants. About the study: Trial arm assignment for the donor was COV1001 Ad26.COV2.S.

The sample's treatment: 19 received Ad26.COV2.S at low or high dose, single or two shots; about five received placebo; per-sample allocation not given. Specimen acquisition occurred on day 63 following the initial vaccine or placebo injection. An Ad26 vector carrying the Wuhan-strain SARS-CoV-2 spike served as the vaccine. The V and J ends lost 0 bases and 5 bases respectively, with 16 bases between them. Per the germline V gene, CDR1 is LNHNV and CDR2 is YYDKDF (reference sequence). The CDR3 is 16 residues long. Measured with immunoSEQ multiplex PCR; TCRdb has only the in-frame clones, and not every one. The data hold 440,000 or so clones, with about 90% observed a single time.

The clonotype comes from a person between 18 and 59 years old who received the Ad26.COV2.S COVID-19 vaccine or a placebo. The rearrangement links TRBV15 to TRBJ2-5, with TRBD2 as a possible D gene (7 bases). The sequencing here drew on peripheral blood, taken in a trial of Ad26.COV2.S vaccine versus placebo. The CDR3 DNA follows: TGTGCCACCAGCAGAGATAGGGGGGGCCAGGAGGAGACCCAGTACTTC. It specifies CATSRDRGGQEETQYF.